Below, 7 T cell receptor beta chains from the same sample are listed, as sequenced in a study of memory CD4+ T cells and cytomegalovirus serostatus. Clones were read by immunoSEQ multiplex PCR, and TCRdb kept only the in-frame ones, dropping some. The sample consists of some 95,000 clones, about 80% of them appearing once. Single viable CD3+CD4+CD8-CD45RO+ cells were sorted as the memory CD4+ T cells. Sequencing input: memory CD4+ T cells from blood. The receptors derive from an adult in good health and CMV-seropositive.

The J gene is TRBJ2-1, the V gene TRBV14; D might be TRBD1 (5 bases). V gave up 5 bases and J gave up 2 bases, with 7 bases separating them. This CDR3 region has 13 residues. Germline V CDR1 and CDR2: SGHDN, FVKESK. Written as DNA, the CDR3 is TGTGCCAGCAGCGGGGCCACCTACAATGAGCAGTTCTTC. Its protein product is CASSGATYNEQFF.

The V gene is TRBV7-9, the J gene TRBJ2-7; 8 bases are shared with TRBD1. This CDR3 has 14 amino acids. The germline gives CDR1 SEHNR, CDR2 FQNEAQ (reference sequence). The ends lost 7 bases at V and 3 bases at J; junction bases unmatched: 8. Here the CDR3 reads CASTPGQVIYEQYF. For the CDR3, the DNA is TGTGCCAGCACCCCGGGACAGGTCATCTACGAGCAGTACTTC.

The sample holds one count of this clone. The gene calls are TRBV28 and TRBJ2-1; D call uncertain. Per germline, CDR1 MDHEN and CDR2 SYDVKM. The CDR3 contains 15 residues. Trimming shortened V by 5 bases and J by 8 bases, and 19 bases separated the two germline ends. CDR3 DNA: TGTGCCAGCAGTCATCACACGAAAAACTCGGATGAGCAGTTCTTC. Its protein product is CASSHHTKNSDEQFF. Using reference TRBV28 and TRBJ2-1 for the parts outside the CDR3, the full variable domain is DVKVTQSSRYLVKRTGEKVFLECVQDMDHENMFWYRQDPGLGLRLIYFSYDVKMKEKGDIPEGYSVSREKKERFSLILESASTNQTSMYLCASSHHTKNSDEQFFGPGTRLTVL.

In nucleotides, the CDR3 is TGTGCCAGCAGCTCAGGGGGGGTCAGCGGCTACACCTTC. Translated, it gives CASSSGGVSGYTF. V and J are TRBV28 and TRBJ1-2; TRBD1 matches at 7 bases. Germline assignment: CDR1 MDHEN and CDR2 SYDVKM. The CDR3 covers 13 residues. The V and J ends lost 6 bases and 8 bases, in that order; junction bases with no gene match: 9.

The rearrangement joins TRBV28 to TRBJ1-1, with a tentative D call TRBD1 (5 bases). Germline lookup yields CDR1 MDHEN and CDR2 SYDVKM. CDR3 size: 14 residues. Trimming shortened V by 2 bases and J by 6 bases, and 13 bases separated the two germline ends. CDR3 coding DNA: TGTGCCAGCAGTTTACTGGGCAGGGCCTCTGAAGCTTTCTTT. Translating gives CASSLLGRASEAFF.

The chain has TRBV28 and TRBJ1-2, with D possibly matching TRBD1 (5 bases). With 8 bases removed from V and 7 bases from J, the gap between germline ends came to 20 bases. CDR3 length: 14 amino acids. Germline CDR1 MDHEN, CDR2 SYDVKM. CDR3 in amino acids: CASGDVVRSFGYTF. CDR3 nucleotides: TGTGCCAGCGGGGACGTTGTTAGGAGTTTTGGCTACACCTTC.

This clone has just a few counts. The chain carries TRBV6-1 and TRBJ1-2; weak D call: TRBD1 (5 bases). Germline lookup yields CDR1 MNHNS and CDR2 SASEGT. Trimming removed 8 bases at V and 4 bases at J, with 17 bases between. The CDR3 totals 14 residues. The CDR3 loop is CASLEMGQSYGYTF. CDR3 DNA: TGTGCCAGCTTAGAAATGGGGCAGTCCTATGGCTACACCTTC.